This TCR beta chain is from a study of blood T cell repertoires in COVID-19. Whole-study context: The United States, Italy and Spain were the sources of the acute and convalescent COVID-19 samples. Nucleic acid was either cDNA or gDNA, and it came from T cells, B-cell-depleted T cells, or PBMCs.

The V gene's germline CDR1 is DFQATT and CDR2 SNEGSKA (reference sequence). The CDR3 loop spans 15 amino acids. Losses at the gene ends were 3 bases for V and 2 bases for J; bases not matched to a gene: 4. Per the original methods: Reference gene primer amplification in the assay estimated nucleated cell counts. The protocol was immunoSEQ multiplex PCR, while the TCRdb copy is restricted to in-frame clones and leaves out a portion. V, J and clone size are those of that table, while D and trimming were read from the DNA. This repertoire shows approximately 260,000 clones, under 90% found once; its top ten account for roughly 8.6%.

The TCR sequence derives from a human donor in a cohort sampled during active COVID-19. The rearrangement links TRBV20-1 to TRBJ2-3, with 11 bases identical to TRBD2. Sequencing was carried out using peripheral blood. The CDR3: CSASATSGVTDTQYF. In DNA, the CDR3 is TGCAGTGCTAGTGCGACTAGCGGGGTCACAGATACGCAGTATTTT.